This TCR beta chain is from a study of blood T cell repertoires in COVID-19. Original processing notes: It was from reference gene primer amplification that nucleated cell counts were estimated. Assay: immunoSEQ multiplex PCR; the TCRdb copy retains only in-frame clones and omits some. For V, J and clone size, that table is used; D and trimming come from the DNA. The sample records some 210,000 clones, around 81% being singletons. V dropped 4 bases and J dropped 5 bases, with 17 bases sitting between them. Germline assignment: CDR1 MNHEY and CDR2 SMNVEV (reference sequence). This CDR3 is built from 15 residues. Participants were aged about 18 to 90 years, lived in over 20 US areas, and enrolled virtually.

The material sequenced was PBMCs or T cells enriched from blood (not recorded which). The genes are TRBV27 and TRBJ1-1; perhaps TRBD1 as D (5 bases). The receptor was derived from a man younger than 45 with acute COVID-19. The CDR3 coding sequence is TGTGCCAGCAGTTCGACGGACACTCTAGGGACTGAAGCTTTCTTT. Its translation: CASSSTDTLGTEAFF.